The clone carrying this TCR beta chain was detected many times. Its antigen is undetermined. This specimen belongs to a study of T cell repertoires in cytomegalovirus infection. Study in general: Public TCR beta signatures marked donors with CMV infection and the matching HLA. Study observations and caveats: CMV-specific HLA-C-restricted TCR beta clonotypes dominated the ex vivo response. Pooled public TCR beta family frequency picked out CMV carriers with the relevant HLA.

The germline V gene has CDR1 MNHNS and CDR2 SASEGT. V dropped 7 bases and J dropped 0 bases, with 16 bases sitting between them. This CDR3 comprises 15 residues. TCRdb fed the reads into MiXCR, producing one record per CDR3 protein. Seen here are approximately 70,000 distinct CDR3 sequences, just under 4% observed once, and the top ten hold roughly 22%. This clonotype was sampled from a human donor in good health (CMV status not recorded). Some clones in this sample may be carry-over from other donors' samples. The chain uses TRBV6-1 and TRBJ2-7; weak D call: TRBD2 (6 bases). The sample was PBMCs. The CDR3 region is CASTPRDFGSYEQYF. The CDR3 region has the DNA TGTGCCAGCACTCCGAGGGACTTTGGCTCCTACGAGCAGTACTTC.